Listed here are 2 T cell receptor beta chains from one sample, sequenced in a study of blood T cell repertoires in COVID-19. The protocol was immunoSEQ multiplex PCR, while the TCRdb copy is restricted to in-frame clones and leaves out a portion. The repertoire holds hundreds of thousands of clones, with around 87% as singletons. The specimen was peripheral blood. Receptors were obtained from a human donor in a cohort sampled during active COVID-19.

The sample holds one count of this clone. J is TRBJ1-4 and V is TRBV6-5; the match to TRBD1 covers 8 bases. This CDR3 is built from 15 residues. With 6 bases clipped from V and 3 bases from J, the junction kept 6 bases outside the gene matches. The germline CDR1 and CDR2 sequences are MNHEY and SVGAGI. The CDR3 nucleotides are TGTGCCAGCAGCGACAGGGGCGAACCTAATGAAAAACTGTTTTTT. Translating it yields CASSDRGEPNEKLFF.

The chain uses TRBV10-3 and TRBJ2-3; D is ambiguous. Looked up from germline, CDR1 is ENHRY and CDR2 is SYGVKD. V dropped 4 bases and J dropped 1 base, with 6 bases sitting between them. CDR3 size: 13 residues. The chain's CDR3 is CAISGVGTDTQYF. The CDR3 DNA sequence: TGTGCCATCAGTGGCGTGGGCACAGATACGCAGTATTTT.